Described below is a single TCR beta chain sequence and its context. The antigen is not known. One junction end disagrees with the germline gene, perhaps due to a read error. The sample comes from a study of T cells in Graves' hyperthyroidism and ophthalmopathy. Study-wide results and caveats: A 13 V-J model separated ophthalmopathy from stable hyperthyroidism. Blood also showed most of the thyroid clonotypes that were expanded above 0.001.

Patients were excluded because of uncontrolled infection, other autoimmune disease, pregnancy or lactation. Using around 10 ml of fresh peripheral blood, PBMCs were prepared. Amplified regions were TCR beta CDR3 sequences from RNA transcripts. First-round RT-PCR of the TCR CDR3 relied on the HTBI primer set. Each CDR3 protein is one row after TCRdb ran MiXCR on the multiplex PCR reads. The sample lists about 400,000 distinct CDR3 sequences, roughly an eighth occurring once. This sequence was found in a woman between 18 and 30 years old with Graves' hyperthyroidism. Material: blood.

This CDR3 is CASSPERESETQHF. CDR3 sequence (DNA): TGCGCCAGCTCCCCGGAGCGGGAATCAGAGACCCAGCACTTC. This chain joins TRBV18 and TRBJ2-5; 7 bases are a match to TRBD2. CDR3 length: 14 residues. CDR1 and CDR2 (germline): KGHSH, LQKENI. Supplemented by reference TRBV18 and TRBJ2-5, the full variable domain reads NAGVMQNPRHLVRRRGQEARLRCSPMKGHSHVYWYRQLPEEGLKFMVYLQKENIIDESGMPKERFSAEFPKEGPSILRIQQVVRGDSAAYFCASSPERESETQHFGPGTRLLVL.